This T cell receptor (beta chain) was recovered during a study of T cell repertoires in cytomegalovirus infection (dated by TCRdb to the late 2010s). Context from the whole study: Because public TCR beta signatures pointed to carriage of CMV infection together with the matching HLA type, the HLA type of each donor mattered for the analysis.

This sample was sequenced with an Illumina HiSeq 1500. TCRdb reprocessing: public reads trimmed at Q25 with fastp, clones called with MiXCR, in-frame beta chains kept. Each CDR3 protein gets just one entry, which takes the most common genes and DNA from the rows behind it. Across this sample there are fewer than 250,000 distinct CDR3 sequences, with around an eighth seen only once. Around 1.6% of the sample rests with the top ten. There are many counts of this clonotype. Its target antigen remains unknown. The input lacks base qualities; no much larger clone sits a single base away. V loses 3 bases, J loses 0 bases, and the germline ends lie 20 bases apart. The CDR3 measures 18 amino acids from cysteine to phenylalanine. Kept here is only the CDR3 DNA, which spans 54 bases and is read in frame from base 1. CDR1 and CDR2 are read off the germline V gene (reference sequence) as DFQATT and SNEGSKA. Overall study results and their limits: Cumulative frequency of public TCR beta family members discriminated carriers of CMV infection plus the relevant HLA type in this cohort and an independent 352-donor cohort. The ex vivo response was dominated by HLA-C-restricted CMV-specific TCR beta clonotypes, which also provided the single most frequent clonotype in two of eight donors.

The V gene is TRBV20-1 and the J gene is TRBJ1-4; the D gene is perhaps TRBD1, from 5 matching bases. The TCR was taken from a human donor in good health (CMV status not recorded). Some clones in this sample may be carry-over from other donors' samples. The specimen sequenced was PBMCs. The DNA sequence is as follows: TGCAGTGCTAGGAAGTTGCTCAGGGTTTTAACAACTAATGAAAAACTGTTTTTT. Its protein is CSARKLLRVLTTNEKLFF.